The 2 T cell receptor beta chains given below trace back to one sample, sequenced in a study of cytomegalovirus exposure and HLA in healthy donors. Repertoires were generated with immunoSEQ multiplex PCR, while TCRdb's copy carries only in-frame clones and drops some. The sample yields more than 250,000 clones, 90% seen once. Input material: PBMCs. The receptors shown here come from a woman under 40 in good health and CMV-seronegative.

The chain uses TRBV4-3 and TRBJ2-1, with D possibly TRBD2 on 5 matching bases. Per germline, CDR1 LGHNA and CDR2 YSLEER. The CDR3 runs to 15 residues. V lost 0 bases, J lost 8 bases, and 14 bases lay in between. The CDR3 is CASSQDLPPGDEQFF. DNA for the CDR3: TGCGCCAGCAGCCAAGACCTCCCCCCCGGGGATGAGCAGTTCTTC.

The chain carries TRBV6-1 and TRBJ1-1; D gene uncertain. Germline CDR1 and CDR2: MNHNS and SASEGT. V lost 0 bases and J lost 4, with 12 bases in between. This CDR3 region has 15 residues. CDR3 coding DNA: TGTGCCAGCAGTGAAGCTCGGGGAGGTGTCACTGAAGCTTTCTTT. This translates into CASSEARGGVTEAFF.